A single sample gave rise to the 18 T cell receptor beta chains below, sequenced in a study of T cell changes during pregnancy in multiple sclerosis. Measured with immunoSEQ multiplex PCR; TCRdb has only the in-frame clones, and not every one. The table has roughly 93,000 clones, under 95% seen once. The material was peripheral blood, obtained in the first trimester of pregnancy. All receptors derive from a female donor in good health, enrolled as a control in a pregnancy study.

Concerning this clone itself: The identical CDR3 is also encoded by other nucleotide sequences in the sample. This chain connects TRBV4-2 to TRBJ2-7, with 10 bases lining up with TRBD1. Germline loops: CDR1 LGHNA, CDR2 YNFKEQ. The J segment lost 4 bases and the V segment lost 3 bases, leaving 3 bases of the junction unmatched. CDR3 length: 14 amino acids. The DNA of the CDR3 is TGTGCCAGCAGCCAGGGACAGGGGACGTACGAGCAGTACTTC. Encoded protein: CASSQGQGTYEQYF.

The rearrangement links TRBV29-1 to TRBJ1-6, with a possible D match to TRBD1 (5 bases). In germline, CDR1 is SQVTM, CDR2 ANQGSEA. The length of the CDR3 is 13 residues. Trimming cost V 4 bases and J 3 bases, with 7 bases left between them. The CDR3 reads CSVADSYNSPLHF. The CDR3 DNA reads TGCAGCGTTGCTGACAGCTATAATTCACCCCTCCACTTT.

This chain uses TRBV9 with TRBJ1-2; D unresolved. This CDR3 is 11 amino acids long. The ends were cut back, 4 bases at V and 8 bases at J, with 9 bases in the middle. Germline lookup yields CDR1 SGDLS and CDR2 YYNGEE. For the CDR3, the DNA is TGTGCCAGCAGCACTAGGGAGGGCTACACCTTC. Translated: CASSTREGYTF.

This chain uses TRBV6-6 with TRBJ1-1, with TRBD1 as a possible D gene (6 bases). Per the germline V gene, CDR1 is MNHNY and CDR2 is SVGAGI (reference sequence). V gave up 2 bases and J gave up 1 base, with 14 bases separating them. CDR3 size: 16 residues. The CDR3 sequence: CASSYEWTEGNTEAFF. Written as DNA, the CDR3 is TGTGCCAGCAGTTACGAATGGACAGAAGGGAACACTGAAGCTTTCTTT.

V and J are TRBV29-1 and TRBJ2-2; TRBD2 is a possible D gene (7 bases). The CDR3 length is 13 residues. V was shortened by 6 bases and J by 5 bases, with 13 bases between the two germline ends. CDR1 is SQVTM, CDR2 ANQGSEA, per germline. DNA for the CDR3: TGCAGCGTCTGGACAGCGGGGACCGGGGAGCTGTTTTTT. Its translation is CSVWTAGTGELFF.

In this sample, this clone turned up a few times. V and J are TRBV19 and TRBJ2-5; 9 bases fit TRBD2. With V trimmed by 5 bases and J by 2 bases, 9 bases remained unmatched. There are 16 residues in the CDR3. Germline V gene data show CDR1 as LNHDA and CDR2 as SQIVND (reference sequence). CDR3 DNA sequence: TGTGCCAGTAGTCTTAAGCGGGGGGCCCCGCAAGAGACCCAGTACTTC. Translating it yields CASSLKRGAPQETQYF.

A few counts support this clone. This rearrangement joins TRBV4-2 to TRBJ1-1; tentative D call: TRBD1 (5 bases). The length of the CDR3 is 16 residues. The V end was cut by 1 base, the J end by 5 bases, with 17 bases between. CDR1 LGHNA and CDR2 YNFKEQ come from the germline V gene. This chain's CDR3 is CASSQVSVGEGTEAFF. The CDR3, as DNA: TGTGCCAGCAGCCAAGTAAGTGTAGGGGAAGGTACTGAAGCTTTCTTT.

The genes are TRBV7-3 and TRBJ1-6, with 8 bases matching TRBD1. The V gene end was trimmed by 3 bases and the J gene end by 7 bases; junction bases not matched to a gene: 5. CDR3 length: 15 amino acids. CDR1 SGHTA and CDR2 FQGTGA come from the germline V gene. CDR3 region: CASSLQGATNSPLHF. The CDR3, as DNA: TGTGCCAGCAGCTTGCAGGGGGCTACAAATTCACCCCTCCACTTT.

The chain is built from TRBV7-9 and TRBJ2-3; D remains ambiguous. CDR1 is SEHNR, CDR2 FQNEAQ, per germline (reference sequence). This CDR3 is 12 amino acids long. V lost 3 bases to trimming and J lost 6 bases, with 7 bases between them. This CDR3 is CASSFSVDTQYF. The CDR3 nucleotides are TGTGCCAGCAGCTTTTCAGTTGATACGCAGTATTTT.

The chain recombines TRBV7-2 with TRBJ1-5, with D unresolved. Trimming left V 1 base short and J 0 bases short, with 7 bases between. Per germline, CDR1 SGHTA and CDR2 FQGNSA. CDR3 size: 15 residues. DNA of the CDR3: TGTGCCAGCAGCTTAGAGGAGGGTAGCAATCAGCCCCAGCATTTT. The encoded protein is CASSLEEGSNQPQHF.

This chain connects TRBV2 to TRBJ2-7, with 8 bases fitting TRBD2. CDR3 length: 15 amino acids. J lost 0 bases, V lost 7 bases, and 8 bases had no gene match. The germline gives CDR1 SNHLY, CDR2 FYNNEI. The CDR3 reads CASTQRGGSSYEQYF. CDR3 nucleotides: TGTGCCAGCACCCAACGGGGGGGAAGCTCCTACGAGCAGTACTTC.

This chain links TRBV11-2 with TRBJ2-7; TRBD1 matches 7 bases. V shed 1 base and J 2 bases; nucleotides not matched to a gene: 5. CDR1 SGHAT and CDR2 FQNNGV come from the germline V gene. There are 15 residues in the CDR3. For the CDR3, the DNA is TGTGCCAGCAGCTTAGGAGGGGGCCGGACCTACGAGCAGTACTTC. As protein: CASSLGGGRTYEQYF.

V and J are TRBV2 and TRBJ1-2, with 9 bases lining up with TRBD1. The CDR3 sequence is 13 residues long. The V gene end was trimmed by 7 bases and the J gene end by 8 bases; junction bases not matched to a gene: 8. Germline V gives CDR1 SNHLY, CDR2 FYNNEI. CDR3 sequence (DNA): TGTGCCAGCACTCGGGACAGGGCGTCGGGCTACACCTTC. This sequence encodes CASTRDRASGYTF.

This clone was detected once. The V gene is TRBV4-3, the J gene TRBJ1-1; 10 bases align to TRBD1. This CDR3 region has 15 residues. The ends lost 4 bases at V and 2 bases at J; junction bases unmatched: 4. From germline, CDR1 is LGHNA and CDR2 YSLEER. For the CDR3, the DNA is TGCGCCAGCAGCCCCGGGACAGGGGAAAACACTGAAGCTTTCTTT. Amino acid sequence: CASSPGTGENTEAFF.

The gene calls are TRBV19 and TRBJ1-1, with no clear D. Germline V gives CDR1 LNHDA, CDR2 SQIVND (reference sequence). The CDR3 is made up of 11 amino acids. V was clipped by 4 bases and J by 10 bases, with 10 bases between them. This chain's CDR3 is CASSNALRAFF. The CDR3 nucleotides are TGTGCCAGTAGTAACGCCCTCAGAGCTTTCTTT.

CDR3 in amino acids: CASSLESETQYF. DNA of the CDR3: TGTGCCAGCAGCTTAGAATCGGAGACCCAGTACTTC. The J gene is TRBJ2-5, the V gene TRBV13, with D hard to call. Germline CDR1 and CDR2: PRHDT and FYEKMQ (reference sequence). This CDR3 comprises 12 residues. The germline V and J ends were trimmed by 1 base and 5 bases, with 5 bases remaining between them.

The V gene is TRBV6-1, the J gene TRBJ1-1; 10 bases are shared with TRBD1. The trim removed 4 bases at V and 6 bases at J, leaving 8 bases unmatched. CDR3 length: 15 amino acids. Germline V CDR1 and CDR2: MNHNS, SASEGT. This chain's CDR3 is CASSGAGQGTPEAFF. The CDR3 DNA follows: TGTGCCAGCAGTGGGGCGGGACAGGGGACCCCTGAAGCTTTCTTT.

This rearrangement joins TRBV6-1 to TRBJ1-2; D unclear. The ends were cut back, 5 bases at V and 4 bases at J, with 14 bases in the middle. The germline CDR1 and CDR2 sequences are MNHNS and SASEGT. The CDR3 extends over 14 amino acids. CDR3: CASSLREPGYGYTF. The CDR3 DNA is TGTGCCAGCAGTCTAAGGGAGCCCGGCTATGGCTACACCTTC.